A selection of T cell receptor beta chains follows, all from one sample in a study of PD-1 blockade in classical Hodgkin lymphoma. The protocol was immunoSEQ multiplex PCR, while the TCRdb copy is restricted to in-frame clones and leaves out a portion. The table lists about 50,000 clones, approximately 90% of them singletons, with about 5.6% in the top ten. The material was peripheral blood mononuclear cells (PBMCs), obtained before the second cycle of nivolumab. The receptors stem from a human donor with classical Hodgkin lymphoma. Each CDR3 is given with its conserved first and last residue. The order of the fields is D gene, J gene, V gene, CDR3 protein. D genes are given only for firm matches.

-,TRBJ2-3,TRBV2,CASSDLRDGGTQYF
TRBD1,TRBJ1-4,TRBV6-5,CASSYDRVDQKLFF
-,TRBJ2-1,TRBV5-1,CASSSYQGNEQFF
-,TRBJ1-1,TRBV6-5,CASSYSGGNTEAFF
-,TRBJ1-3,TRBV7-9,CASSQQRSGNTIYF
TRBD1,TRBJ1-2,TRBV5-1,CASSLLGQDALGYTF
TRBD1,TRBJ1-5,TRBV7-2,CASSPMGQGSQPQHF
-,TRBJ1-2,TRBV20-1,CSASALYGYTF
-,TRBJ1-6,TRBV27,CASSLLAGANSPLHF
-,TRBJ1-5,TRBV5-1,CASSLESNQPQHF
-,TRBJ1-5,TRBV7-2,CASSLARNSNQPQHF
-,TRBJ1-2,TRBV9,CASSVGVGVRGYTF
TRBD1,TRBJ1-3,TRBV7-9,CASSFPGTGGGNTIYF
-,TRBJ1-2,TRBV5-4,CASSLGINGYTF
TRBD1,TRBJ2-2,TRBV9,CASSPGTGDTGELFF
-,TRBJ2-7,TRBV6-6,CASSYKPDSYEQYF
-,TRBJ1-1,TRBV5-1,CASSSGRGGTTEAFF
TRBD1,TRBJ1-2,TRBV5-1,CASSFSRDRGRLTYGYTF
-,TRBJ2-3,TRBV5-1,CASSLKSTDTQYF
-,TRBJ1-1,TRBV10-3,CAISAQFNTEAFF
-,TRBJ2-2,TRBV5-1,CASSLGQVNTGELFF
-,TRBJ1-1,TRBV7-9,CASSLESFRNTEAFF
-,TRBJ1-6,TRBV6-5,CASSYDSSYNSPLHF
-,TRBJ1-1,TRBV5-1,CASSSQPGAFNTEAFF
TRBD2,TRBJ2-1,TRBV5-6,CASRAGGDEQFF
-,TRBJ2-6,TRBV12-5,CASGLAGVGSGANVLTF
-,TRBJ1-1,TRBV7-9,CASSLEEGWGYTEAFF
TRBD1,TRBJ1-2,TRBV6-5,CASSYNTDRSYGYTF
-,TRBJ2-6,TRBV6-5,CASSSRASGANVLTF
-,TRBJ2-7,TRBV12-2,CASRARLAAYEQYF
-,TRBJ1-3,TRBV19,CASSNPARSGNTIYF
TRBD2,TRBJ2-3,TRBV5-1,CASSLDVSGGDTQYF
-,TRBJ2-5,TRBV5-1,CASSLVGRGGGETQYF
TRBD1,TRBJ1-4,TRBV5-1,CASSQGQGNEKLFF
-,TRBJ2-7,TRBV6-5,CASGGAVYEQYF
-,TRBJ1-3,TRBV5-1,CASKAGPEAGNTIYF
TRBD1,TRBJ2-1,TRBV6-6,CASSYSIQGENEQFF
-,TRBJ2-1,TRBV9,CASSFSSSLEQFF
-,TRBJ2-1,TRBV6-5,CASSYAFVGNEQFF
-,-,TRBV30,CAWRGAPSSYEQYF
-,TRBJ2-3,TRBV30,CAWSVVGAFTDTQYF
-,TRBJ2-1,TRBV5-1,CASSLAGSTYNEQFF
-,TRBJ1-1,TRBV30,CAWSVQGGSEAFF
-,TRBJ2-5,TRBV5-1,CASSRGRQETQYF
-,TRBJ1-3,TRBV5-1,CASSLTGSSGNTIYF
TRBD1,TRBJ2-3,TRBV5-1,CASSQVRDRAGGTDTQYF
TRBD2,TRBJ2-2,TRBV6-6,CASSYLAGLTTWELFF
-,TRBJ1-1,TRBV5-1,CASRASGDKNEAFF
TRBD1,TRBJ2-1,TRBV5-1,CASSSTGTGTLSEQFF
-,TRBJ2-7,TRBV7-9,CASSLAVTEQYF
TRBD1,TRBJ1-6,TRBV27,CASSLFFGTGASPLHF
-,TRBJ1-2,TRBV21-1,CASSKGTSYGYTF
-,TRBJ1-4,TRBV6-5,CASSYYGNEKLFF
-,TRBJ2-7,TRBV5-1,CASSLGGPGEQYF
TRBD2,TRBJ2-4,TRBV5-4,CASSLDAGGGLAKNIQYF
-,TRBJ2-5,TRBV7-6,CASSRTNQETQYF
-,TRBJ2-2,TRBV27,CASSPTPNTGELFF
-,TRBJ2-4,TRBV6-6,CASSRDRTQNIQYF